This is a list of T cell receptor beta chains from one sample in a study of metastatic and nonmetastatic thyroid tumors. TCRdb reassembled clones from the PCR reads with MiXCR. The sample holds roughly 20,000 clones, less than 40% seen once. What was sequenced was tumor tissue. All receptors come from a male donor with papillary thyroid cancer or a benign thyroid nodule (not recorded which). Some clones in this sample may be carry-over from other donors' samples. Both conserved end residues are part of each CDR3. The D gene is left open where the match is weak. For some rows the clone size is stated as once, few or many, or as a class when expanded; others skip it.

TRBV3-1	-	many	TRBJ2-1	TGTGCCAGCAGCCTAAAAGGACAGACCTATAGCTACAATGAGCAGTTCTTC	CASSLKGQTYSYNEQFF
TRBV18	TRBD1	-	TRBJ2-7	TGTGCCAGCTCCGCCGGGACAGGGAATACCTACGAGCAGTACTTC	CASSAGTGNTYEQYF
TRBV7-9	-	-	TRBJ2-7	TGTGCCAGCAGCTTTACTAGAGAATCCTACGAGCAGTACTTC	CASSFTRESYEQYF
TRBV20-1	-	few	TRBJ1-1	TGCAGTTCTATAGACAGGAGGCGTGAAGCTTTCTTT	CSSIDRRREAFF
TRBV28	-	few	TRBJ1-1	TGTGCCAGCAGTACTCTTGGGTTCGGGTGGAACACTGAATCTTTCTTT	CASSTLGFGWNTESFF
TRBV5-5	TRBD1	many	TRBJ1-2	TGTGCCAGCAGCCCGTCTCAGGGACAGGGATATGGCTACACCTTC	CASSPSQGQGYGYTF
TRBV5-6	-	-	TRBJ1-1	TGCGCCAGCAGCTTGTGGGGGGTACGAACTGAATCTTTCTTT	CASSLWGVRTESFF
TRBV7-6	TRBD2	-	TRBJ2-7	TGTGCCAGCAGCTTATCCGGGGGGGCTATCTACGAGCAGTACTTC	CASSLSGGAIYEQYF
TRBV20-1	-	-	TRBJ2-3	TGCAGTGCTAGCCCTCCCAGAAAGGGGATCGCAGATACGCAGTATTTT	CSASPPRKGIADTQYF
TRBV11-1	TRBD2	-	TRBJ2-3	TGTGCCAGCAGCGTACCGGGACTAGGGGGTACTATCACAGATACGCAGTATTTT	CASSVPGLGGTITDTQYF
TRBV11-2	-	few	TRBJ1-1	TGTGCCAGCAGCTTAGACAGCCCTGAAGCTTTCTTT	CASSLDSPEAFF
TRBV6-1	TRBD1	few	TRBJ1-5	TGTGCCAGCATTGCGACAGGGTTTCTTAGCAATCAGCCCCAGCATTTT	CASIATGFLSNQPQHF
TRBV7-2	TRBD1	-	TRBJ2-5	TGTGCCAGCAGCCCAACCCCAGACAGGGGGCGAGAGACCCAGTACTTC	CASSPTPDRGRETQYF
TRBV30	-	-	TRBJ1-2	TGTGCCTGGAGGGGCGGAGGGTATGGCTACACCTTC	CAWRGGGYGYTF
TRBV7-9	-	many	TRBJ2-1	TGTGCCAGCAGCCCCGGGACTGGGCAGGGCTGGTATGAGCAGTTCTTC	CASSPGTGQGWYEQFF
TRBV7-2	-	many	TRBJ1-1	TGTGCCAGCAGCTTAGACAGGCGGGCGGCTGAAGCTTTCTTT	CASSLDRRAAEAFF
TRBV5-1	-	once	TRBJ2-1	TGCGCCAGCAGCTTTCTCCCTATCGGGGCGGGCGGGTACAATGAGCAGTTCTTC	CASSFLPIGAGGYNEQFF
TRBV20-1	-	-	TRBJ1-3	TGCAGTGCTCGAGTATCTGGAAACACCATATATTTT	CSARVSGNTIYF
TRBV20-1	TRBD2	-	TRBJ2-1	TGCAGTGCTCAGGCAGCGGGAGGTGTCAGGAAGCAGTTCTTC	CSAQAAGGVRKQFF
TRBV6-9	TRBD2	many	TRBJ2-1	TGTGCCAGCAGTTATGGGCCGGGACTAGCGGGAGTTGATAGCTACAATGAGCAGTTCTTC	CASSYGPGLAGVDSYNEQFF
TRBV5-4	-	many	TRBJ2-6	TGTGCCAGCAGCTTTAGTGCTAGCTCTGGGGCCAACGTCCTGACTTTC	CASSFSASSGANVLTF
TRBV7-2	-	many	TRBJ1-5	TGTGCCAGCAGCTTATTGGGGCCGAATCAGCCCCAGCATTTT	CASSLLGPNQPQHF
TRBV19	-	-	TRBJ2-3	TGTGCCAGTAGTACAGGGGGAGGGTTGGCAGATACGCAGTATTTT	CASSTGGGLADTQYF
TRBV5-1	-	-	TRBJ1-2	TGCGCCAGCGGTCCCACAGGGTCTGGCTACACCTTC	CASGPTGSGYTF
TRBV6-1	TRBD1	few	TRBJ1-6	TGTGCCAGCAGTGTTCAGGGGGCGGTGGATTCACCCCTCCACTTT	CASSVQGAVDSPLHF
TRBV11-1	-	few	TRBJ1-1	TGTGCCAGCAGCGTACAGAACACGGGGGTGGGCACTGAAGCTTTCTTT	CASSVQNTGVGTEAFF
TRBV28	TRBD2	few	TRBJ2-3	TGTGCCAGCATCCCCTTACTAGCGCGTCGCACAGATACGCAGTATTTT	CASIPLLARRTDTQYF
TRBV4-3	-	-	TRBJ1-2	TGCGCCAGCAGCCAAGAAGTGAGCGTTTCCTATGGCTACACCTTC	CASSQEVSVSYGYTF
TRBV7-9	-	-	TRBJ2-1	TGTGCCAGCAGCCTTGAGGGGCTCGGTGAGCAGTTCTTC	CASSLEGLGEQFF
TRBV6-4	TRBD2	few	TRBJ2-7	TGTGCCAGCATTGGGACTACTTGCCTCGAGCAGTACTTC	CASIGTTCLEQYF
TRBV19	-	-	TRBJ1-4	TGTGCCAGTACCACCCTCCCCGGTCGGGAAAAACTGTTTTTT	CASTTLPGREKLFF
TRBV30	-	-	TRBJ1-2	TGTGCCTGGAGTGTCATGAGTTATGGCTACCCATTC	CAWSVMSYGYPF
TRBV6-2/TRBV6-3	-	-	TRBJ1-1	TGTGCCAGCAGTTCGGTGATCACTGAAGCTTTCTTT	CASSSVITEAFF
TRBV2	-	few	TRBJ2-3	TGTGCCAGCGGGGGACCTTCGCGTAGCACAGATACTCAGTACTTT	CASGGPSRSTDTQYF
TRBV5-1	TRBD2	-	TRBJ2-1	TGCGCCAGCAGCTTTACGGCGGGAGGGAATGAGCAGTTCTTC	CASSFTAGGNEQFF
TRBV28	-	-	TRBJ2-2	TGTGCCAGCAGTTTATATCGGGGAAACACCGGGGAGCTGTTTTTT	CASSLYRGNTGELFF
TRBV20-1	-	few	TRBJ1-2	TGCAGTGCTAGAGATCAAGGGACATACTATGGCTACACCTTC	CSARDQGTYYGYTF
TRBV9	TRBD2	-	TRBJ2-5	TGTGCCAGCAGCGTAGGGAATAGCGGGGGGTACCAAGAGACCCAGTACTTC	CASSVGNSGGYQETQYF
TRBV6-1	TRBD2	many	TRBJ2-3	TGTGCCAGCAGTGGGAGACTAGCGGACGGCGCAGATACGCAGTATTTT	CASSGRLADGADTQYF
TRBV5-6	TRBD1	many	TRBJ1-1	TGTGCCAGCAGGATGCTGGGACAGGGCGACACTGAAGCTTTCTTT	CASRMLGQGDTEAFF